This T cell receptor (beta chain) was sequenced during a study of T cells expressing NK-cell markers. Study-wide background: Investigators obtained TCR beta repertoires from sorted CD3+CD56+NKG2C+, CD3+CD56+NKG2C- and CD3+CD56-NKG2C+ T cells. Seven sequenced donors out of eight were HCMV-seropositive, one seronegative. Overall study findings and caveats: In a few donors, dominant clonotypes made up about 25-60.1% of CD3+CD56-NKG2C+ cells.

The CDR3 has 14 amino acids. With regard to this clonotype: Its antigen remains unidentified.

Synthesis of TCR beta cDNA relied on 5'RACE template switching carrying UMIs. TCRdb derives one entry per CDR3 protein from the 5' RACE reads, leaving out DNA. This repertoire includes hundreds of thousands of distinct CDR3 sequences. The sequencing input was blood T cells: a sorted CD56 or NKG2C T cell subset, CD4+ or CD8+ T cells, or bulk PBMC T cells (not recorded which). The genes are TRBV12-3 or TRBV12-4 and TRBJ2-3; TCRdb's D call of TRBD1 is untestable without DNA. This clonotype was obtained from a woman aged 18 to 75 in good health. The CDR3 spells CASSLRQGAFTQYF.